What follows is one T cell receptor beta chain and its context. What it binds is not known. This CDR3 spans 16 amino acids. Germline V CDR1 and CDR2: SGDLS, YYNGEE. Trimming stripped 4 bases from V and 6 bases from J, with 22 bases between. The sample comes from a study of cytomegalovirus exposure and HLA in healthy donors. On the study more broadly: The Caucasian-associated ancestry cluster held over 80% of around 380 genotyped donors.

Study outcomes and limitations: According to the study, roughly 160 TCR beta chains were cytomegalovirus-associated.

Both 60 Vbeta primers and 13 Jbeta primers went into the PCR. TCRdb's table, derived via immunoSEQ multiplex PCR, lists solely in-frame clones and lacks some. The table lists about 160,000 clones, 77% of them singletons. This receptor was identified in a woman in her twenties or thirties in good health and CMV-seronegative. The rearrangement joins TRBV9 to TRBJ1-2; TRBD1 is a possible D gene (5 bases). The sequenced sample was PBMCs. DNA for the CDR3: TGTGCCAGCAGCCCCCGCCCCGCAGACAGAATAAATGGCTACACCTTC. Translated, it gives CASSPRPADRINGYTF.